Below are 7 T cell receptor beta chains sequenced from a single sample in a study of cytomegalovirus exposure and HLA in healthy donors (dated by TCRdb to about 2017). Libraries were prepared through the immunoSEQ multiplex PCR assay. For the multiplex PCR, a mixture combining 60 forward primers for TCR Vbeta segments and 13 reverse primers for TCR Jbeta segments was used. Not all clones reach the TCRdb copy of this immuneACCESS table, which keeps in-frame sequences only. Checked studies attribute under half of the gap to unresolved V genes and leave the rest unexplained. The table for this sample lists 65,000 to 80,000 clones; 74% of them were counted only once. Of the sample, about 9.1% falls within the top ten clones. The source material was PBMCs. The receptor source for this set is a man aged 40-50 years in good health and CMV-seropositive.

V usage is TRBV18 and J usage is TRBJ1-5; TRBD1 matches at 7 bases. The CDR3 loop spans 14 amino acids. CDR1 KGHSH and CDR2 LQKENI come from the germline V gene. Trimming at V came to 6 bases and at J to 6 bases, leaving 8 bases not matched to a gene. The CDR3 is CASSPRQGGQPQHF. The CDR3 nucleotides are TGTGCCAGCTCTCCCCGACAGGGAGGTCAGCCCCAGCATTTT. The variable domain in full, with the rest retrieved from reference TRBV18 and TRBJ1-5, is NAGVMQNPRHLVRRRGQEARLRCSPMKGHSHVYWYRQLPEEGLKFMVYLQKENIIDESGMPKERFSAEFPKEGPSILRIQQVVRGDSAAYFCASSPRQGGQPQHFGDGTRLSIL.

J is TRBJ1-4 and V is TRBV6-6; 7 nucleotides match TRBD1. This CDR3 has 15 residues. Germline lookup yields CDR1 MNHNY and CDR2 SVGAGI (reference sequence). V gave up 6 bases and J gave up 10 bases; unmatched junction bases: 14. The CDR3 bases are TGTGCCAGCAGACCCACAGGGGAAGTGGTCGGAAAACTGTTTTTT. It codes for CASRPTGEVVGKLFF.

The chain combines TRBV30 with TRBJ1-5, with D possibly matching TRBD1 (6 bases). The CDR3 has 14 residues. V was cut by 3 bases and J by 4 bases, with 13 bases left in between. Germline V gives CDR1 GTSNPN, CDR2 SVGIG (reference sequence). The CDR3 spells CAWSRTAQNQPQHF. CDR3 bases: TGTGCCTGGAGCCGGACAGCTCAGAATCAGCCCCAGCATTTT.

The chain combines TRBV30 with TRBJ1-1; 7 bases align to TRBD1. V was pared by 7 bases and J by 2 bases, with 4 bases of the junction left unmatched. The CDR3 length is 12 residues. CDR1 is GTSNPN, CDR2 SVGIG, per germline (reference sequence). CDR3 nucleotides: TGTGCCTTGACAGGGTTAAACACTGAAGCTTTCTTT. Its protein product is CALTGLNTEAFF. Variable domain in full (rest from reference TRBV30 and TRBJ1-1): SQTIHQWPATLVQPVGSPLSLECTVEGTSNPNLYWYRQAAGRGLQLLFYSVGIGQISSEVPQNLSASRPQDRQFILSSKKLLLSDSGFYLCALTGLNTEAFFGQGTRLTVV.

The chain uses TRBV19 and TRBJ2-7; TRBD1 matches at 8 bases. This CDR3 comprises 14 residues. Germline V gene sequence: CDR1 LNHDA, CDR2 SQIVND (reference sequence). J lost 5 bases, V lost 3 bases, and 6 bases had no gene match. This CDR3 is CASSIGAGGNEQYF. CDR3 bases: TGTGCCAGTAGTATTGGGGCAGGGGGCAACGAGCAGTACTTC.

DNA of the CDR3: TGCAGCGTTGCTACGGAGAATGAAAAACTGTTTTTT. Its translation is CSVATENEKLFF. This rearrangement joins TRBV29-1 to TRBJ1-4; D unclear. Germline CDR1 and CDR2: SQVTM and ANQGSEA. With 4 bases removed from V and 5 bases from J, the gap between germline ends came to 8 bases. This CDR3 is 12 amino acids long.

This rearrangement joins TRBV5-1 to TRBJ2-5; 8 bases fit TRBD2. The CDR3 length is 16 residues. After removal of 4 bases from V and 3 bases from J, the junction contained 11 bases not matched to a gene. The germline gives CDR1 SGHRS, CDR2 YFSETQ. Here the CDR3 reads CASSTSRGEVEETQYF. The CDR3 region has the DNA TGCGCCAGCAGCACCTCGCGGGGGGAGGTAGAAGAGACCCAGTACTTC.